The 18 T cell receptor beta chains given below trace back to one sample, sequenced in a study of blood T cell repertoires in COVID-19. Profiled with immunoSEQ multiplex PCR; TCRdb holds only in-frame clones, not every one. The repertoire holds about 30,000 clones, with around 90% as singletons. The sequenced material came from peripheral blood. The origin of the receptors is a man in his 60s with active COVID-19.

This clone was seen once. The V gene is TRBV2, the J gene TRBJ1-2, with D maybe TRBD1 (5 bases). Germline CDR1 is SNHLY and CDR2 is FYNNEI. V was cut by 7 bases and J by 4 bases, with 13 bases left in between. This CDR3 comprises 13 residues. As DNA, the CDR3 is TGTGCCAGCAACTTCGACAGTTCCTATGGCTACACCTTC. Translation: CASNFDSSYGYTF.

The chain is built from TRBV15 and TRBJ2-1; TRBD2 aligns across 12 bases. The CDR3 is made up of 15 amino acids. CDR1 LNHNV and CDR2 YYDKDF come from the germline V gene (reference sequence). V gave up 0 bases and J gave up 9 bases; unmatched junction bases: 3. CDR3 nucleotides: TGTGCCACCAGCAGAGAACGACTAGCGGGAGTTGAGCAGTTCTTC. This gives the protein CATSRERLAGVEQFF.

The chain carries TRBV18 and TRBJ2-7; TRBD1 might be the D (6 bases). From germline, CDR1 is KGHSH and CDR2 LQKENI. The V end was cut by 6 bases, the J end by 0 bases, with 18 bases between. The CDR3 has 16 amino acids. CDR3 in DNA: TGTGCCAGCTCTCTAATGGGGGCGCTCAGCTCCTACGAGCAGTACTTC. Translated, it gives CASSLMGALSSYEQYF.

The J gene is TRBJ2-2, the V gene TRBV25-1; 11 bases fit TRBD1. J gave up 3 bases and V 1 base, and 7 bases lay outside the gene matches. Germline-derived CDR1 and CDR2 are MGHDK and SYGVNS. The CDR3 has 18 amino acids. CDR3 nucleotide sequence: TGTGCCAGCAGTGAATTTCCCGGACAGGGGGCAGACACCGGGGAGCTGTTTTTT. Translating it yields CASSEFPGQGADTGELFF.

The J gene is TRBJ1-5, the V gene TRBV7-8, with 7 bases lining up with TRBD1. V was pared by 5 bases and J by 1 base, with 14 bases of the junction left unmatched. The CDR3 has 18 amino acids. Per the germline V gene, CDR1 is SGHVS and CDR2 is FQNEAQ. CDR3 nucleotide sequence: TGTGCCAGCAGCCCCCGAACCTCGACAGGGAGGAGCAATCAGCCCCAGCATTTT. Residues: CASSPRTSTGRSNQPQHF.

This sequence joins TRBV7-9 and TRBJ2-7, with a possible D match to TRBD1 (6 bases). Germline V CDR1 and CDR2: SEHNR, FQNEAQ (reference sequence). The V and J ends lost 5 bases and 6 bases respectively, with 23 bases between them. The CDR3 runs to 16 residues. The CDR3 sequence is CASSPAGLARGSEQYF. In nucleotides, the CDR3 is TGTGCCAGCAGCCCCGCCGGTTTGGCCAGGGGCTCCGAGCAGTACTTC.

This clone was seen just once. V is TRBV4-1 and J is TRBJ2-5; TRBD2 agrees at 9 bases. CDR1 is MGHRA and CDR2 is YSYEKL in the germline V gene. CDR3 length: 17 residues. The J segment lost 1 base and the V segment lost 1 base, leaving 7 bases of the junction unmatched. Here the CDR3 DNA reads TGCGCCAGCAGCCAAGTAACGACTAGCGGAGCCCAAGAGACCCAGTACTTC. Translation gives CASSQVTTSGAQETQYF.

The gene calls are TRBV18 and TRBJ2-7, with 8 bases identical to TRBD2. The V gene end was trimmed by 4 bases and the J gene end by 4 bases; junction bases not matched to a gene: 9. This CDR3 contains 15 residues. Germline CDR1 KGHSH, CDR2 LQKENI. For the CDR3, the DNA is TGTGCCAGCTCACGTAAAAGCGGGAGTTCATACGAGCAGTACTTC. Translation: CASSRKSGSSYEQYF.

This clone was recorded only once. The chain has TRBV2 and TRBJ2-1; 14 nucleotides align to TRBD2. V gave up 6 bases and J gave up 2 bases; unmatched junction bases: 15. The CDR3 has 20 residues. Germline V gives CDR1 SNHLY, CDR2 FYNNEI. CDR3 nucleotides: TGTGCCAGCAGGGTAAGGAACGGGACTAGCGGGAGAAGGACCTACAATGAGCAGTTCTTC. Protein sequence: CASRVRNGTSGRRTYNEQFF. The complete variable domain, with remaining parts taken from reference TRBV2 and TRBJ2-1, reads EPEVTQTPSHQVTQMGQEVILRCVPISNHLYFYWYRQILGQKVEFLVSFYNNEISEKSEIFDDQFSVERPDGSNFTLKIRSTKLEDSAMYFCASRVRNGTSGRRTYNEQFFGPGTRLTVL.

The chain links TRBV7-3 to TRBJ2-5, with D maybe TRBD2 (6 bases). CDR1 and CDR2 from the germline V gene are SGHTA and FQGTGA. The CDR3 totals 16 residues. Trimming left V 0 bases short and J 4 bases short, with 15 bases between. CDR3 sequence: CASSLTSGAGGETQYF. CDR3 bases: TGTGCCAGCAGCTTAACTAGCGGAGCTGGCGGAGAGACCCAGTACTTC. Supplemented by reference TRBV7-3 and TRBJ2-5, the full variable domain reads GAGVSQTPSNKVTEKGKYVELRCDPISGHTALYWYRQSLGQGPEFLIYFQGTGAADDSGLPNDRFFAVRPEGSVSTLKIQRTERGDSAVYLCASSLTSGAGGETQYFGPGTRLLVL.

This chain joins TRBV7-9 and TRBJ2-2, with 8 bases that match TRBD1. The V segment lost 5 bases and the J segment 7 bases; nucleotides outside the gene matches: 9. In germline, CDR1 is SEHNR, CDR2 FQNEAQ (reference sequence). The CDR3 has 15 amino acids. CDR3 residues: CASSLQGAFGGELFF. CDR3 DNA sequence: TGTGCCAGCAGCCTTCAGGGGGCATTTGGCGGGGAGCTGTTTTTT.

This chain links TRBV6-6 with TRBJ1-5; D call uncertain. The germline gives CDR1 MNHNY, CDR2 SVGAGI (reference sequence). V shed 2 bases and J shed 2 bases, with 7 bases lying between them. The CDR3 is 14 amino acids. The DNA for the CDR3 is TGTGCCAGCAGTTACACTGGAGGCAATCAGCCCCAGCATTTT. This sequence encodes CASSYTGGNQPQHF.

V is TRBV7-9 and J is TRBJ2-7; TRBD2 matches at 11 bases. CDR1 SEHNR and CDR2 FQNEAQ come from the germline V gene (reference sequence). The V gene end was trimmed by 3 bases and the J gene end by 7 bases; junction bases not matched to a gene: 11. The CDR3 is 16 residues long. CDR3 residues: CASSLGETSGTGEQYF. DNA of the CDR3: TGTGCCAGCAGCTTGGGGGAGACTAGCGGGACCGGAGAGCAGTACTTC.

CDR3 DNA sequence: TGTGCCAGCAGCGCCCCCGGGACAGGGATTGGAAACACCATATATTTT. This translates into CASSAPGTGIGNTIYF. The chain couples TRBV3-1 (or the pseudogene TRBV3-2) to TRBJ1-3, with 9 bases lining up with TRBD1. The CDR3 is 16 amino acids. V was pared by 5 bases and J by 3 bases, with 8 bases of the junction left unmatched. Germline-derived CDR1 and CDR2 are LGHDT and YNNKEL (reference sequence).

The chain joins TRBV11-2 to TRBJ2-2, with D possibly matching TRBD2 (5 bases). The V gene's germline CDR1 is SGHAT and CDR2 FQNNGV. The V end was cut by 4 bases, the J end by 5 bases, with 11 bases between. The CDR3 has 14 residues. CDR3 nucleotides: TGTGCCAGCAGCTCAAGTCCGGGGACCGGGGAGCTGTTTTTT. Its translation is CASSSSPGTGELFF.

This chain connects TRBV27 to TRBJ2-7, with 8 bases that match TRBD2. CDR1 and CDR2 (germline): MNHEY, SMNVEV (reference sequence). CDR3 size: 15 residues. With V trimmed by 6 bases and J by 3 bases, 10 bases remained unmatched. CDR3 in DNA: TGTGCCAGCAGCCGAGACAGACTAGCGAGCTACGAGCAGTACTTC. This codes for CASSRDRLASYEQYF.

This rearrangement joins TRBV7-2 to TRBJ2-7; no definite D call. The CDR3 extends over 13 amino acids. V lost 4 bases, J lost 4 bases, and 11 bases lay in between. Germline-derived CDR1 and CDR2 are SGHTA and FQGNSA. CDR3 region: CASSSATGYEQYF. The CDR3 DNA follows: TGTGCCAGCAGCTCGGCGACTGGTTACGAGCAGTACTTC.

This chain links TRBV18 with TRBJ2-5; perhaps TRBD2 as D (5 bases). Looked up from germline, CDR1 is KGHSH and CDR2 is LQKENI. The V end was cut by 3 bases, the J end by 1 base, with 15 bases between. This CDR3 has 16 residues. The CDR3 protein is CASSPLAGGPQETQYF. The DNA for the CDR3 is TGTGCCAGCTCACCTTTGGCCGGCGGGCCCCAAGAGACCCAGTACTTC.